Below are 6 T cell receptor beta chains sequenced from a single sample in a study of cytomegalovirus exposure and HLA in healthy donors (dated 2017 in TCRdb). Library generation was performed with the immunoSEQ multiplex PCR assay. A mixture of 60 forward primers for TCR Vbeta segments and 13 reverse primers for TCR Jbeta segments was used in the multiplex PCR. Drawn from immuneACCESS, this table holds only the in-frame rearrangements with V and J called that TCRdb kept. Clones are partly lost; checked studies trace under half to an unresolved V gene and leave the rest unexplained. The sample's clone listing holds tens of thousands of clones. Just over 5.5% of the sample goes to the ten largest clones. The specimen sequenced was PBMCs. The receptors stem from a girl aged 5-17 years in good health and CMV-seropositive.

This chain uses TRBV6-5 with TRBJ2-5; tentative D call: TRBD1 (5 bases). V lost 4 bases to trimming and J lost 2 bases, with 17 bases between them. The CDR3 extends over 16 amino acids. The V gene's germline CDR1 is MNHEY and CDR2 SVGAGI. The CDR3 DNA is TGTGCCAGCAGTTTCCTTAGGGGTTCGATTCAAGAGACCCAGTACTTC. This codes for CASSFLRGSIQETQYF.

The chain has TRBV7-6 and TRBJ2-1; TRBD2 aligns across 9 bases. Trimming removed 1 base from V and 6 bases from J; junction bases left unmatched: 7. The CDR3 has 16 amino acids. The germline gives CDR1 SGHVS, CDR2 FNYEAQ. The CDR3 coding sequence is TGTGCCAGCAGCTTAGGTGGGACTAGCTTGGGCAATGAGCAGTTCTTC. It encodes CASSLGGTSLGNEQFF.

This chain connects TRBV5-8 to TRBJ2-2, with 8 bases aligning to TRBD1. J lost 2 bases, V lost 4 bases, and 7 bases had no gene match. Germline assignment: CDR1 SGHTS and CDR2 YDEGEE. The CDR3 totals 16 residues. CDR3 coding DNA: TGTGCCAGCAGCCCCATTGGGACAGGAAACACCGGGGAGCTGTTTTTT. It encodes CASSPIGTGNTGELFF. The full variable domain, with the rest looked up from reference TRBV5-8 and TRBJ2-2, is EAGVTQSPTHLIKTRGQQATLRCSPISGHTSVYWYQQALGLGLQFLLWYDEGEERNRGNFPPRFSGRQFPNYSSELNVNALELEDSALYLCASSPIGTGNTGELFFGEGSRLTVL.

The chain recombines TRBV5-1 with TRBJ2-7; D might be TRBD2 (7 bases). Germline V CDR1 and CDR2: SGHRS, YFSETQ. The CDR3 totals 16 residues. Trimming removed 6 bases from V and 4 bases from J, with 23 bases in between. CDR3 DNA: TGCGCCAGCACCTATGGGGGGGGCCCCTCCATTTACGAGCAGTACTTC. Its translation is CASTYGGGPSIYEQYF.

Here the CDR3 reads CATSSPGKTRIGNEQYV. CDR3 coding DNA: TGTGCCACCAGCAGTCCGGGGAAGACGCGTATTGGTAACGAGCAGTACGTC. The chain is built from TRBV15 and TRBJ2-7; possible D gene TRBD2, 5 bases. The CDR3 spans 17 residues. V was cut by 3 bases and J by 5 bases, with 23 bases left in between. Germline lookup yields CDR1 LNHNV and CDR2 YYDKDF (reference sequence).

This chain links TRBV4-1 with TRBJ2-7; TRBD2 agrees at 9 bases. From germline, CDR1 is MGHRA and CDR2 YSYEKL. V lost 2 bases, J lost 3 bases, and 5 bases stayed unmatched. The CDR3 contains 15 residues. CDR3 DNA: TGCGCCAGCAGCCAAACCTTGACTAGCGGCTACGAGCAGTACGTC. Translation gives CASSQTLTSGYEQYV.